This TCR beta chain was captured in a study of blood T cell repertoires in COVID-19. Study-wide background: Samples representing acute and convalescent COVID-19 were sourced from the United States, Italy and Spain. The cDNA or gDNA used as material had been derived from T cells, B-cell-depleted T cells, or PBMCs.

J was trimmed by 7 bases and V by 4 bases; bases with no gene match: 6. This CDR3 is 15 amino acids long. Germline V lookup: CDR1 SGHDN, CDR2 FVKESK. This clone was picked up a small number of times. Original processing methods: By means of reference gene primer amplification, nucleated cell counts were estimated. Profiled with immunoSEQ multiplex PCR; TCRdb holds only in-frame clones, not every one. That table furnishes V, J and clone size, whereas the DNA furnished D and trimming. The table records roughly 70,000 clones, around 88% of them present only once. The chain recombines TRBV14 with TRBJ2-2; 10 nucleotides align to TRBD2. Sequenced sample: peripheral blood. The TCR originated in a woman of 80 years or more with acute or convalescent COVID-19. The DNA for the CDR3 is TGTGCCAGCAGCCGCAGACTAGCGGGTCTCGGGGAGCTGTTTTTT. Translated: CASSRRLAGLGELFF.